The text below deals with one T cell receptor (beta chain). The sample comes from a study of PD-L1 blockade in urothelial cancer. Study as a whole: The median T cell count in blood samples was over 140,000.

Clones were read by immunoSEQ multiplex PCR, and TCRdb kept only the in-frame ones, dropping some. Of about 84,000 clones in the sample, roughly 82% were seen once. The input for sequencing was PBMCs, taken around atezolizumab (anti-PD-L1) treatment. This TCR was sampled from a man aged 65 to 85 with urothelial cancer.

The DNA of the CDR3 is TGTGCCAGCAGCGGACTGGCCCTGAACACCGGGGAGCTGTTTTTT. Translation gives CASSGLALNTGELFF. The V gene is TRBV6-1, the J gene TRBJ2-2, with a possible D match to TRBD2 (5 bases). The germline gives CDR1 MNHNS, CDR2 SASEGT. The CDR3 has 15 amino acids. The ends were cut back, 6 bases at V and 1 base at J, with 12 bases in the middle.